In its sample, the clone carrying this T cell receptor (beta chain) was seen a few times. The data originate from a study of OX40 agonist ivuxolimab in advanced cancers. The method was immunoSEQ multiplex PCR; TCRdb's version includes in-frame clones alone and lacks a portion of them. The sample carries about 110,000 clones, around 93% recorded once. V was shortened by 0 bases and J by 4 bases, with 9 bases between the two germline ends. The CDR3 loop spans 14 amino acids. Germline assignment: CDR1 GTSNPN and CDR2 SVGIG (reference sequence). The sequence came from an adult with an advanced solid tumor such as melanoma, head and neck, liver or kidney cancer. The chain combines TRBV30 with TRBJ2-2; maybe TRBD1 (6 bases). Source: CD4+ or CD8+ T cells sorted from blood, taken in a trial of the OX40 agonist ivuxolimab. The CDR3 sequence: CAWSVPGATGELFF. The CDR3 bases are TGTGCCTGGAGTGTACCAGGGGCCACCGGGGAGCTGTTTTTT.